Listed below are T cell receptor beta chains from one sample, sequenced in a study of graft-versus-host responses after intestinal transplantation. No antigen has been identified for these receptors. The method was immunoSEQ multiplex PCR; TCRdb's version includes in-frame clones alone and lacks a portion of them. Among around 40,000 clones listed, 85% to 95% were seen once. Sequencing was performed on unstimulated CD8+ T cells sorted from spleen or lymph node cells, taken before transplant. The source is a human donor who was the organ donor for an intestinal transplant. Both conserved end residues are part of each CDR3. The D gene is left open where the match is weak. Rows give clone size only sometimes, using once, few, many, or a class for an expanded clone.

clone_size	v_call	d_call	j_call	cdr3_nt	cdr3_aa
.	TRBV4-3	TRBD1	TRBJ2-5	TGCGCCAGCAGCCAAGAATCCGGACAGGGAGAGACCCAGTACTTC	CASSQESGQGETQYF
.	TRBV19	.	TRBJ2-7	TGTGCCAGTAGTATTTCCGGCGGGTCGGTCTACGAGCAGTACTTC	CASSISGGSVYEQYF
.	TRBV4-3	TRBD2	TRBJ2-1	TGCGCCAGCAGCCAAGATTGGTTAGCGGGGGACCCATACTCCTACAATGAGCAGTTCTTC	CASSQDWLAGDPYSYNEQFF
.	TRBV7-9	.	TRBJ2-5	TGTGCCAGCAGCTTTCTTTTCGGGTCTGGAGAGACCCAGTACTTC	CASSFLFGSGETQYF
once	TRBV4-3	.	TRBJ2-2	TGCGCCAGCAGCCAAGATGACCTTGGAGCCAACACCGGGGAGCTGTTTTTT	CASSQDDLGANTGELFF
.	TRBV6-5	TRBD1	TRBJ2-5	TGTGCCAGCAGTTACACTACAGGGGTCGGGGAGACCCAGTACTTC	CASSYTTGVGETQYF
.	TRBV19	.	TRBJ1-1	TGTGCCAGTAGTCAAGCGGGGGCCAACACTGAAGCTTTCTTT	CASSQAGANTEAFF
.	TRBV4-1	.	TRBJ2-5	TGCGCCAGCAGCCAGGTTTACGGTCTGGTCCAAGAGACCCAGTACTTC	CASSQVYGLVQETQYF
.	TRBV27	TRBD1	TRBJ1-2	TGTGCCAGCAGTCCAACGACAGGGTCATTCTATGGCTACACCTTC	CASSPTTGSFYGYTF
.	TRBV5-4	TRBD2	TRBJ2-2	TGTGCCAGCACCTCGGGGGGGCCCGGCACCGGGGAGCTGTTTTTT	CASTSGGPGTGELFF
once	TRBV7-9	.	TRBJ2-7	TGTGCCAGCAGCGTAAGGACAGACGAGCAGTACTTC	CASSVRTDEQYF
.	TRBV7-9	.	TRBJ1-2	TGTGCCAGCAGCCTCGGGACCTCGGGCTACACCTTC	CASSLGTSGYTF
.	TRBV4-2	.	TRBJ1-2	TGTGCCAGCAGCCAAGAGGAGGGGGGAGGTGGCTACACCTTC	CASSQEEGGGGYTF
few	TRBV5-4	.	TRBJ2-5	TGTGCCAGCAGCTTGTTCCCGAGGGGGGGAGAAGAGACCCAGTACTTC	CASSLFPRGGEETQYF
.	TRBV11-1	.	TRBJ2-3	TGTGCCAGCAGCCGCGAGTTAGACACAGATACGCAGTATTTT	CASSRELDTDTQYF
once	TRBV19	TRBD1	TRBJ1-5	TGTGCCAGTAGTATGGGGGGACAGTACCTGGGCCAGCCCCAGCATTTT	CASSMGGQYLGQPQHF